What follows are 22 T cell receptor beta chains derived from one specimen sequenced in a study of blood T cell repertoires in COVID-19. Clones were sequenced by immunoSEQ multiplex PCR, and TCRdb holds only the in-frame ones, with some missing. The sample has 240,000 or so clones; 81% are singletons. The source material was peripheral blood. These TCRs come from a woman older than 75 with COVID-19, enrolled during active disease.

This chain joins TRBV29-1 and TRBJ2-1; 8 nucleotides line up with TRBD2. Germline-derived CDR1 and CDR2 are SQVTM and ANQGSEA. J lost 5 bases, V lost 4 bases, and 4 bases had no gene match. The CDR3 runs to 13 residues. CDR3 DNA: TGCAGCGTTGGCCCAGCGGGGGACAATGAGCAGTTCTTC. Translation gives CSVGPAGDNEQFF.

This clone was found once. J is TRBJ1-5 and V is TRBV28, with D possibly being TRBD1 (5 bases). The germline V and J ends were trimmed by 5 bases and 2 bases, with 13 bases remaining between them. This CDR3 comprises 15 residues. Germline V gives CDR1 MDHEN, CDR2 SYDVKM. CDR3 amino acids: CASSPGGFGNQPQHF. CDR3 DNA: TGTGCCAGCAGTCCGGGGGGGTTCGGCAATCAGCCCCAGCATTTT.

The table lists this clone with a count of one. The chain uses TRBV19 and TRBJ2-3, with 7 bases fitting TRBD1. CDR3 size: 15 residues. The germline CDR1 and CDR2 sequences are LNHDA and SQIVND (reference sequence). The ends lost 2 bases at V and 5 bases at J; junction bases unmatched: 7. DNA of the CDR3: TGTGCCAGTAGTATAACGACAGGGCAACAAGATACGCAGTATTTT. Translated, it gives CASSITTGQQDTQYF.

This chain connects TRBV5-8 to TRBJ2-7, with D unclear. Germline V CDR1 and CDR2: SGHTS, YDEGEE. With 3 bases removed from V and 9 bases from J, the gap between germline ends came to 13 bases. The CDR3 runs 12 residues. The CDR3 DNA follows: TGTGCCAGCAGCTCCAGGTCAGTTGCGCAGTACTTC. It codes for CASSSRSVAQYF.

Here the CDR3 DNA reads TGTGCCAGCAGCTTAGATGTGGGGCTAGCGGGAGGGGATACGCAGTATTTT. This sequence encodes CASSLDVGLAGGDTQYF. The chain employs TRBV7-2 and TRBJ2-3, with TRBD2 identical over 12 bases. There are 17 residues in the CDR3. Germline CDR1 SGHTA, CDR2 FQGNSA. The trim removed 1 base at V and 6 bases at J, leaving 8 bases unmatched. The variable domain in full, completed from reference TRBV7-2 and TRBJ2-3, reads GAGVSQSPSNKVTEKGKDVELRCDPISGHTALYWYRQSLGQGLEFLIYFQGNSAPDKSGLPSDRFSAERTGGSVSTLTIQRTQQEDSAVYLCASSLDVGLAGGDTQYFGPGTRLTVL.

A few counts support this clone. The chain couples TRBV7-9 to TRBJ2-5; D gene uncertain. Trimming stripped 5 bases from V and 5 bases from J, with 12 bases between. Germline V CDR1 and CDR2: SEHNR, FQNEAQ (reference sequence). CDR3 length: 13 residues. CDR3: CASSPGAEETQYF. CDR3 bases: TGTGCCAGCAGCCCTGGAGCCGAGGAGACCCAGTACTTC.

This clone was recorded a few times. DNA for the CDR3: TGTGCCAGCAGCTTGACGGGGACAGGGGTTCGTGGCTACACCTTC. As protein: CASSLTGTGVRGYTF. The V call is TRBV5-4, the J call TRBJ1-2; TRBD1 aligns across 10 bases. This CDR3 has 15 residues. With 1 base clipped from V and 7 bases from J, the junction kept 7 bases outside the gene matches. From germline, CDR1 is SGHNT and CDR2 YYREEE (reference sequence). The whole variable domain, filled in from reference TRBV5-4 and TRBJ1-2, reads ETGVTQSPTHLIKTRGQQVTLRCSSQSGHNTVSWYQQALGQGPQFIFQYYREEENGRGNFPPRFSGLQFPNYSSELNVNALELDDSALYLCASSLTGTGVRGYTFGSGTRLTVV.

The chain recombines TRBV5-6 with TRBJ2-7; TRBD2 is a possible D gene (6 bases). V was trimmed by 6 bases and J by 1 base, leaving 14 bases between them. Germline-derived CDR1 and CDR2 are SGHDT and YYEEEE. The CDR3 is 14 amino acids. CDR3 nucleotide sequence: TGTGCCAGCATCCAAGCCGGGACTTCCTACGAGCAGTACTTC. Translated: CASIQAGTSYEQYF.

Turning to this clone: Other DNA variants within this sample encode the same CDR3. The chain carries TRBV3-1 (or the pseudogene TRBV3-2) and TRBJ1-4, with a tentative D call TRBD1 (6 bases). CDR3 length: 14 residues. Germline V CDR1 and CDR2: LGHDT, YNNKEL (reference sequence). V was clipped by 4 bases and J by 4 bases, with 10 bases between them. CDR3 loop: CASSLGQFNEKLFF. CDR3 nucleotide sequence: TGTGCCAGCAGCCTCGGACAGTTTAATGAAAAACTGTTTTTT.

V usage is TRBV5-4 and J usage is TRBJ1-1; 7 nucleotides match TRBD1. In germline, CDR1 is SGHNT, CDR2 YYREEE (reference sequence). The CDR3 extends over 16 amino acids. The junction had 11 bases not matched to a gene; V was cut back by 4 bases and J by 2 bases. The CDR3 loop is CASSPPPQGRNTEAFF. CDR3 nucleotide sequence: TGTGCCAGCAGCCCTCCGCCACAGGGGAGAAACACTGAAGCTTTCTTT.

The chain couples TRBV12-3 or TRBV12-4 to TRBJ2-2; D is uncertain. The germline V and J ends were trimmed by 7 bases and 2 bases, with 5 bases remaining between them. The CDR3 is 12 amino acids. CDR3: CASNLNTGELFF. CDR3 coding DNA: TGTGCCAGCAACTTAAACACCGGGGAGCTGTTTTTT.

This CDR3 reads CASSQANSGSLFQYF. DNA of the CDR3: TGTGCCAGCAGCCAGGCCAATAGCGGGAGCCTCTTCCAGTACTTC. This chain connects TRBV4-2 to TRBJ2-7; 9 nucleotides match TRBD2. Looked up from germline, CDR1 is LGHNA and CDR2 is YNFKEQ. Trimming removed 3 bases from V and 10 bases from J; junction bases left unmatched: 13. The CDR3 contains 15 residues.

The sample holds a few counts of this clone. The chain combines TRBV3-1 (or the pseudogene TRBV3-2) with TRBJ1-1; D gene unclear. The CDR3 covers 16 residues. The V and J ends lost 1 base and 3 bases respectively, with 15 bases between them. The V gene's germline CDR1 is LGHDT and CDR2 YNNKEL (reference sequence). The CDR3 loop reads CASSQALPGGHTEAFF. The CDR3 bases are TGTGCCAGCAGCCAAGCCCTGCCGGGAGGCCACACTGAAGCTTTCTTT.

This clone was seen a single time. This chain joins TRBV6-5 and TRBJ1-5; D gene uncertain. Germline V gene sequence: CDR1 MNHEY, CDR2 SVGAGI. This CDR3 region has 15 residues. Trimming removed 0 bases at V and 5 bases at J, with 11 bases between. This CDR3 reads CASSYSLESYQPQHF. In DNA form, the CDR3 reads TGTGCCAGCAGTTACTCTTTGGAGTCCTATCAGCCCCAGCATTTT.

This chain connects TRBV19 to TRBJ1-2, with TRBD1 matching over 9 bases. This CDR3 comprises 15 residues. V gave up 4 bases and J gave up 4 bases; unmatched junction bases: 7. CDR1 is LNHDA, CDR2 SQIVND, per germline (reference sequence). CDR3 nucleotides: TGTGCCAGTAGTACCACATCGACAGGGGGCTATGGCTACACCTTC. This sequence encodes CASSTTSTGGYGYTF.

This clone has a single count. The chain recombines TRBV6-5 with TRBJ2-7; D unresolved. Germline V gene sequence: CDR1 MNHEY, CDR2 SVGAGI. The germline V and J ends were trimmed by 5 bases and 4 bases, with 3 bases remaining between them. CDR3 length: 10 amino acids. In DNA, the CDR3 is TGTGCCAGCAGTCAATACGAGCAGTACTTC. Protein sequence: CASSQYEQYF.

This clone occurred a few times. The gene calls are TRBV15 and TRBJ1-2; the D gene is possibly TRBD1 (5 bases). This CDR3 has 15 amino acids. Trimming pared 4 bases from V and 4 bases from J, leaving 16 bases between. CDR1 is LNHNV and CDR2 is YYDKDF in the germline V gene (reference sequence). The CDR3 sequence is CATSNPTTASYGYTF. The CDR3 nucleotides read TGTGCCACCAGCAACCCGACGACAGCCAGCTATGGCTACACCTTC.

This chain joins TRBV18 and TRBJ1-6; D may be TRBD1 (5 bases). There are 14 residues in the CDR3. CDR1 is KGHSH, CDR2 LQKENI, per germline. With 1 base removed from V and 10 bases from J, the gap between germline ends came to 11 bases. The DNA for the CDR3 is TGTGCCAGCTCACCACGGCAGGGCCCATCACCCCTCCACTTT. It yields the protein CASSPRQGPSPLHF.

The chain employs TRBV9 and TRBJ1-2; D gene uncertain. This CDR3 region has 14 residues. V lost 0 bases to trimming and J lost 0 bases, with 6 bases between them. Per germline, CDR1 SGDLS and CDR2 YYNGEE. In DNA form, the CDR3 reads TGTGCCAGCAGCGTAGGACTCACTAACTATGGCTACACCTTC. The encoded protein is CASSVGLTNYGYTF.

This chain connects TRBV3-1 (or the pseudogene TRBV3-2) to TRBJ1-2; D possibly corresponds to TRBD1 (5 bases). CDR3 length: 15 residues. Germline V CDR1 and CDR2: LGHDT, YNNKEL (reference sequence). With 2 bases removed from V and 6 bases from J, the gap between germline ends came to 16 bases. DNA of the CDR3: TGTGCCAGCAGCCAATTCACTGCAGGGCAAAATGGCTACACCTTC. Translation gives CASSQFTAGQNGYTF.

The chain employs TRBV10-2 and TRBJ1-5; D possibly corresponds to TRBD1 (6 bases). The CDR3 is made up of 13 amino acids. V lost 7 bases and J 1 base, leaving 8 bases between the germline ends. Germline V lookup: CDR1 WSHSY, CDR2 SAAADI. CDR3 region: CASTDRSNQPQHF. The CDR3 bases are TGCGCCAGCACGGACAGAAGCAATCAGCCCCAGCATTTT.

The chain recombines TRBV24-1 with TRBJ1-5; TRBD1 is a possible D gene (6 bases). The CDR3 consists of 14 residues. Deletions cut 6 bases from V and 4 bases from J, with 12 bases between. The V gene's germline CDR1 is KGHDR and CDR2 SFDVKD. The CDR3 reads CATSMAGDNQPQHF. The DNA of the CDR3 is TGTGCCACCAGTATGGCAGGGGATAATCAGCCCCAGCATTTT.